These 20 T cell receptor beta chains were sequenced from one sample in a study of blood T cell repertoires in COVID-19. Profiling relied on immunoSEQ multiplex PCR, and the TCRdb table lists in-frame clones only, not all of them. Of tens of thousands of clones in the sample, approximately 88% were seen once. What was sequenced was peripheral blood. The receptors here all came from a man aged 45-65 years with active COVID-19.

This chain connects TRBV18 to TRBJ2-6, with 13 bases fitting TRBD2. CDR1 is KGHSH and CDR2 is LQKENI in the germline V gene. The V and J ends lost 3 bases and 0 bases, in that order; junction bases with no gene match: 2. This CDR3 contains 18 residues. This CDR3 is CASSPGLAGRSGANVLTF. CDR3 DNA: TGTGCCAGCTCACCGGGACTAGCGGGGCGCTCTGGGGCCAACGTCCTGACTTTC.

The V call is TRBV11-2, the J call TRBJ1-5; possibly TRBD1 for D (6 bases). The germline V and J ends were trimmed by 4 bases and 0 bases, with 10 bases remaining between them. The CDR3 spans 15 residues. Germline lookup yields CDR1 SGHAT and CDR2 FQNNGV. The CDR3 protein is CASSSGTSSNQPQHF. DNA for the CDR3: TGTGCCAGCAGCTCCGGGACAAGTAGCAATCAGCCCCAGCATTTT.

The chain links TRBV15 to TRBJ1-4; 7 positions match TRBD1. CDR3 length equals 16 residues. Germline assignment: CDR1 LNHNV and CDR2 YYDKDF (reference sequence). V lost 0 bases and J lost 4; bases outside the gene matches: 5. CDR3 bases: TGTGCCACCAGCAGAGATGGGGGACAGAATAATGAAAAACTGTTTTTT. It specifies CATSRDGGQNNEKLFF.

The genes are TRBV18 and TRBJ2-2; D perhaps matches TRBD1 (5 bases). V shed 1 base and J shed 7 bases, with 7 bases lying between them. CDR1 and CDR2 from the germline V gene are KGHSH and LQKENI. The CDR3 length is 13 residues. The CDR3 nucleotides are TGTGCCAGCTCACCACGGGGCATCGGGGAGCTGTTTTTT. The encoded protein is CASSPRGIGELFF.

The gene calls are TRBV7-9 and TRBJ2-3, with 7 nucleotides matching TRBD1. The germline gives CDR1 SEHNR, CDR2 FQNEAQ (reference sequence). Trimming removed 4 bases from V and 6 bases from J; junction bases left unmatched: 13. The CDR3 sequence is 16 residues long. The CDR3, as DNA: TGTGCCAGCAGCTACGCTACAGGGGCGCTCGGGGATACGCAGTATTTT. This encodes CASSYATGALGDTQYF.

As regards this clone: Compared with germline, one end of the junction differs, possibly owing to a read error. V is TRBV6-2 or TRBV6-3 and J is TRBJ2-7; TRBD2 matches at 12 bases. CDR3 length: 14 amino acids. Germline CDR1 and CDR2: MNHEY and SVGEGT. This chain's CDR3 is CASTYLAGGSEQYF. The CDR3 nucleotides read TGTGCCAGCACTTACCTAGCGGGAGGGTCCGAGCAGTACTTC.

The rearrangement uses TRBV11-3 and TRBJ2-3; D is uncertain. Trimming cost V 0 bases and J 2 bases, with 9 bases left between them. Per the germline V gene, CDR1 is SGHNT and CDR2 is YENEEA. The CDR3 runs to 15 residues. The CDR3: CASSLDQVSTDTQYF. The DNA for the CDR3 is TGTGCCAGCAGCTTAGATCAGGTTTCCACAGATACGCAGTATTTT.

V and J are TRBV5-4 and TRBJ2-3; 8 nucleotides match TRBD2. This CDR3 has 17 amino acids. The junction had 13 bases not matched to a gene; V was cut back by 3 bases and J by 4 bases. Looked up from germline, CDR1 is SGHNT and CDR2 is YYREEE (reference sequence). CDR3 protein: CASSSKTGTRVSDTQYF. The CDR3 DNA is TGTGCCAGCAGCTCGAAGACCGGGACTAGGGTGTCAGATACGCAGTATTTT.

This CDR3 is CASSYSSSGELFF. The CDR3 coding sequence is TGTGCCAGCAGTTACTCTAGCAGCGGGGAGCTGTTTTTT. The genes are TRBV6-6 and TRBJ2-2, with no clear D. There are 13 residues in the CDR3. The germline CDR1 and CDR2 sequences are MNHNY and SVGAGI (reference sequence). V was clipped by 0 bases and J by 7 bases, with 6 bases between them.

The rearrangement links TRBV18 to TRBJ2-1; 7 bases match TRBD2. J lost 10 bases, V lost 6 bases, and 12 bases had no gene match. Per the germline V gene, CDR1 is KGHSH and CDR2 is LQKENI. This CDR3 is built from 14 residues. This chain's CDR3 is CASSPREGLGEQFF. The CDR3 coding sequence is TGTGCCAGCTCCCCCAGGGAGGGGTTGGGGGAGCAGTTCTTC.

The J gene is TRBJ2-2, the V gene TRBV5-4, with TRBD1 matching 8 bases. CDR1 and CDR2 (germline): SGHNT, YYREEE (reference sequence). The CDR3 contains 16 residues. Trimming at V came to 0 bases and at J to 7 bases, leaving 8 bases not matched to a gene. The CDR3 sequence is CASSLDRGASIGELFF. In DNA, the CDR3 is TGTGCCAGCAGCTTGGACAGGGGGGCGTCTATCGGGGAGCTGTTTTTT.

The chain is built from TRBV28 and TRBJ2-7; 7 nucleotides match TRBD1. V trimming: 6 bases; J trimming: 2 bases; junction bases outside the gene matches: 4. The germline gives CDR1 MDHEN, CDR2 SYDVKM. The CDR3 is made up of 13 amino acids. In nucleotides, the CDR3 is TGTGCCAGCAGCCCGGGACAGACCTACGAGCAGTACTTC. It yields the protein CASSPGQTYEQYF.

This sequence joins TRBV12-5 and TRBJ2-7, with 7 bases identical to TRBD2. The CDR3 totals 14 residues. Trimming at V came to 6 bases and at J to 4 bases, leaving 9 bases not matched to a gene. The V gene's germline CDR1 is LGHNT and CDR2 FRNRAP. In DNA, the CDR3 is TGTGCTAGTGGGGGGGGAGGGAGGCTGTACGAGCAGTACTTC. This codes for CASGGGGRLYEQYF.

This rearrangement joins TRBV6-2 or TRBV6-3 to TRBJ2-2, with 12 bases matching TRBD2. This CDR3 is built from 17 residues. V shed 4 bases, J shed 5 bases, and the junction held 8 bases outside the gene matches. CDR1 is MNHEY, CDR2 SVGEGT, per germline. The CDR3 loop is CASSSRLAGVVTGELFF. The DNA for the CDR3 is TGTGCCAGCAGTTCGAGACTAGCGGGAGTTGTTACCGGGGAGCTGTTTTTT.

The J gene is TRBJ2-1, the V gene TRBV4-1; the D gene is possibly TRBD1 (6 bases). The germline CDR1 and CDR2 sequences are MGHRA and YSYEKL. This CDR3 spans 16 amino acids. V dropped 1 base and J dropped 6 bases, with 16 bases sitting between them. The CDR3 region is CASSQATGSSGNEQFF. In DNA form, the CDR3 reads TGCGCCAGCAGCCAAGCTACAGGGTCCTCGGGCAATGAGCAGTTCTTC.

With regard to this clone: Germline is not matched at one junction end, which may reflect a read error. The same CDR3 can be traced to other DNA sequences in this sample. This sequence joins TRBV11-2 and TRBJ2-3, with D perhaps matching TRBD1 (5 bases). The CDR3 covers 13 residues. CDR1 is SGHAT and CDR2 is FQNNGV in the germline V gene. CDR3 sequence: CASSLGQTDTQYF. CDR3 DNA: TGTGCCAGCAGCTTAGGCCAGACAGACACGCAGTATTTT.

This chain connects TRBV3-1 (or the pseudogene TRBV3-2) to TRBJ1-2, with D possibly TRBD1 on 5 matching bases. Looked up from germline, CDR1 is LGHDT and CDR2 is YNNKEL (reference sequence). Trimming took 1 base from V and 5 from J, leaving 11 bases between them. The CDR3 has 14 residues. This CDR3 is CASSQAEGRYGYTF. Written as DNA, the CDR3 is TGTGCCAGCAGCCAAGCGGAGGGGAGATATGGCTACACCTTC.

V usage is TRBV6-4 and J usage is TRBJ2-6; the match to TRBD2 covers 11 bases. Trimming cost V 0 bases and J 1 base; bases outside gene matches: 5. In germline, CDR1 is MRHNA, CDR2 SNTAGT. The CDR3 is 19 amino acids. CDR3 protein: CASSDSITSGSSGANVLTF. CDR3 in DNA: TGTGCCAGCAGTGACTCTATTACTAGCGGGAGTTCTGGGGCCAACGTCCTGACTTTC.

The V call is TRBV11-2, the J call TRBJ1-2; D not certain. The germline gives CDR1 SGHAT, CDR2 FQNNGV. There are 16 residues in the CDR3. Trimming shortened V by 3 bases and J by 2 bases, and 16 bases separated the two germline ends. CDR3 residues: CASSFISTKSNYGYTF. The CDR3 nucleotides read TGTGCCAGCAGCTTTATTTCGACAAAAAGCAACTATGGCTACACCTTC.

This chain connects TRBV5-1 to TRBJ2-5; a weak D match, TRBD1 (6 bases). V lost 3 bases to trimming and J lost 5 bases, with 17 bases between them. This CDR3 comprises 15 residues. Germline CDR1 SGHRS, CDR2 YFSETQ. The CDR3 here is CASSSRQDSWETQYF. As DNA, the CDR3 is TGCGCCAGCAGCTCCAGACAGGATTCGTGGGAGACCCAGTACTTC.